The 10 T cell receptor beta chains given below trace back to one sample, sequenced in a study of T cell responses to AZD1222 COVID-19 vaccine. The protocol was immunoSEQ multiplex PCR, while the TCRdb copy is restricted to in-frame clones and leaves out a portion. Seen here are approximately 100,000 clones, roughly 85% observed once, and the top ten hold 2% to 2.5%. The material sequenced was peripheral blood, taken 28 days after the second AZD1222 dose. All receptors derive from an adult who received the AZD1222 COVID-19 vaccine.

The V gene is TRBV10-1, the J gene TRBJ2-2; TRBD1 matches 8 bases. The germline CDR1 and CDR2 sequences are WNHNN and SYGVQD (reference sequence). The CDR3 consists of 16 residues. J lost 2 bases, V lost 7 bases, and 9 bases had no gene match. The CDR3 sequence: CASNSRQGANTGELFF. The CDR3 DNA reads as TGCGCCAGCAACTCGAGGCAGGGGGCAAACACCGGGGAGCTGTTTTTT.

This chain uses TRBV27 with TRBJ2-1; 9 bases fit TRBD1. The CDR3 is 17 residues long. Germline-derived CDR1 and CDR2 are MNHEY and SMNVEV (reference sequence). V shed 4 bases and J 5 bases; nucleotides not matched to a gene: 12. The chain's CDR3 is CASSSHGTGRMNNEQFF. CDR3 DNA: TGTGCCAGCAGTTCACACGGGACAGGGCGTATGAACAATGAGCAGTTCTTC.

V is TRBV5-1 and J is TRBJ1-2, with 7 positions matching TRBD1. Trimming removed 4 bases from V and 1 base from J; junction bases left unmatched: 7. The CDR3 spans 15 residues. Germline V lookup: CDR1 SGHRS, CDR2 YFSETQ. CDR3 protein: CASSVTGTDNYGYTF. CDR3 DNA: TGCGCCAGCAGCGTGACAGGGACGGATAACTATGGCTACACCTTC.

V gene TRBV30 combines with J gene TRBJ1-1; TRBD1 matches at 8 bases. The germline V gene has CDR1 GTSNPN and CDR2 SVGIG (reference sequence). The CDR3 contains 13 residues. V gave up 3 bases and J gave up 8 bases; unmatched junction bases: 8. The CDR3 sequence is CAWRGTGGVEAFF. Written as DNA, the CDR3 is TGTGCCTGGAGGGGGACAGGAGGTGTGGAAGCTTTCTTT. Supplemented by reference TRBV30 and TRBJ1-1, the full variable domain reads SQTIHQWPATLVQPVGSPLSLECTVEGTSNPNLYWYRQAAGRGLQLLFYSVGIGQISSEVPQNLSASRPQDRQFILSSKKLLLSDSGFYLCAWRGTGGVEAFFGQGTRLTVV.

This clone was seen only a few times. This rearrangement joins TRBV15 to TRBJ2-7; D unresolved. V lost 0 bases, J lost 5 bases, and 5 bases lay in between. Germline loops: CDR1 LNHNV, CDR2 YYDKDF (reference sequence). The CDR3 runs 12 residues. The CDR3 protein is CATSRDINEQYF. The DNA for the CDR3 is TGTGCCACCAGCAGAGATATTAACGAGCAGTACTTC.

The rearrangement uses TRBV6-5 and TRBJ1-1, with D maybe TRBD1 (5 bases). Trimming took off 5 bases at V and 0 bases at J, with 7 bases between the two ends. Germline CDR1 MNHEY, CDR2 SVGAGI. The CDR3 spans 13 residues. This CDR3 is CASSRTLNTEAFF. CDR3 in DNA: TGTGCCAGCAGTCGGACACTGAACACTGAAGCTTTCTTT.

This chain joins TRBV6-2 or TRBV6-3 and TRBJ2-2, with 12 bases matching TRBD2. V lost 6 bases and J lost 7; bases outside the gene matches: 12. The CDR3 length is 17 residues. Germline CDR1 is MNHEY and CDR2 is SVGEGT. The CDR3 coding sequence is TGTGCCAGCAGCAACCAACTAGCGGGAGGAGGGAACGGGGAGCTGTTTTTT. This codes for CASSNQLAGGGNGELFF.

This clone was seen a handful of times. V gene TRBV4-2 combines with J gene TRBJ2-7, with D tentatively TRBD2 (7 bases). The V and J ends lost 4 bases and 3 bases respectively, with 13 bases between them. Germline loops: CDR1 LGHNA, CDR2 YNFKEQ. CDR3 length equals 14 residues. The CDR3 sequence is CASSPEGDYYEQYF. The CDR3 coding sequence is TGTGCCAGCAGCCCGGAGGGGGACTACTACGAGCAGTACTTC.

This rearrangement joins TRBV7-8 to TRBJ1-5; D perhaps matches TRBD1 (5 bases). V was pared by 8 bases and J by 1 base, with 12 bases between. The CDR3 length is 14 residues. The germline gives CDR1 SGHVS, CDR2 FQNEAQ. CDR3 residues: CASSGTGSNQPQHF. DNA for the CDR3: TGTGCCAGCTCCGGGACCGGGAGCAATCAGCCCCAGCATTTT.

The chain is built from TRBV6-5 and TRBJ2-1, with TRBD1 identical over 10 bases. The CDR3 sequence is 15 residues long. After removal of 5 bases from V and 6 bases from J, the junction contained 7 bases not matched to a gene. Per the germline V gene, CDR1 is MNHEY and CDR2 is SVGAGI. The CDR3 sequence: CASSKGQGTVNEQFF. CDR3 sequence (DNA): TGTGCCAGCAGTAAGGGACAGGGGACGGTCAATGAGCAGTTCTTC.